This paragraph covers one TCR beta chain sequence. In the original workflow: It was from reference gene primer amplification that nucleated cell counts were estimated. TCRdb's table, derived via immunoSEQ multiplex PCR, lists solely in-frame clones and lacks some. The DNA was the basis for D and trimming; V, J and clone size are from that table. The data contain about 240,000 clones, about 90% of them singletons. This record comes from a study of blood T cell repertoires in COVID-19. Study-wide context: COVID-19 samples from acute and convalescent phases originated in the United States, Italy and Spain.

Ages ranged from roughly 18 to 100 years, with residence in about two dozen US areas. Cohort assignment relied on participant-reported clinical history. Germline lookup yields CDR1 SGHVS and CDR2 FQNEAQ. The CDR3 totals 15 residues. The V gene end was trimmed by 6 bases and the J gene end by 8 bases; junction bases not matched to a gene: 9. The chain is built from TRBV7-8 and TRBJ2-4, with TRBD1 matching over 11 bases. This clonotype was sampled from a woman aged 40-49 years with acute COVID-19. Source material: PBMCs or T cells enriched from blood (not recorded which). The CDR3: CASSPQPGQGDIQYF. The DNA for the CDR3 is TGTGCCAGCAGTCCACAACCGGGACAGGGGGACATTCAGTACTTC.